This T cell receptor (beta chain) is drawn from a study of tumor-infiltrating lymphocytes in primary liver carcinoma listed by TCRdb under 2017. Study-wide context: Five patients with histopathologically diagnosed primary liver carcinoma underwent surgical resection in China between November 2015 and early 2016. Of the five patients, three men and two women aged 30 to 69 years, four had hepatocellular carcinoma and one had combined HCC and intrahepatic cholangiocarcinoma. A total of roughly 35 specimens from 5 patients underwent TCRbeta repertoire sequencing, comprising around 25 tumor regions, 5 adjacent noncancerous liver tissues and 5 peripheral blood samples. Roughly 3.65 to 8 million productive TCRbeta reads were obtained per sample, and no significant difference in read depth was found between tissue types. The study combined TCRbeta repertoire sequencing, expression microarrays and whole-exome sequencing across five regions of each liver tumor, with adjacent normal tissue and blood. Repertoires from technical replicates were highly reproducible, with mean shared-clone rates approximately 0.88 and correlation coefficients above 0.98. The five patients had tumors of stage T1-T3 N0M0, with maximum diameters ranging from about 4 to 11 cm. Overall study results and their limits: Pairs of tumor regions showed greater repertoire overlap (mean about 36%) than tumor-adjacent pairs (roughly 17%) or tumor-blood pairs (roughly 14%), which is consistent with antigen-driven expansion. Only the TCR beta chain was sequenced, which likely underestimates true repertoire diversity because unpaired alpha chains were not captured. The study included only four to six patients, and the authors note findings should be validated in a larger study. Bulk unsorted samples precluded comparing CD4+ and CD8+ T cell repertoires. Compared with blood, tumors had a significantly larger share of the repertoire taken up by the top 250 clones (p = 0.039).

This clonotype was seen only a few times. Its antigen is not yet known. No much larger clonotype is one base removed from it; base qualities were not supplied. For this chain, trimming is 8 bases at the V end and 6 bases at the J end, and the number of junction bases without a gene match is 9. Taken from cysteine to phenylalanine, the CDR3 has 13 residues. Kept here is only the CDR3 DNA, which spans 39 bases and is read in frame from base 1. CDR1 and CDR2 (SQVTM, ANQGSEA) derive from the germline V gene. Using a constant-region primer and ProtoScript II reverse transcriptase, TCRbeta-specific cDNA was reverse-transcribed from approximately 0.5 ug total RNA. Construction of the TCRbeta libraries relied on three nested rounds of multiplex PCR, following a slightly modified ARM-PCR procedure. The first two PCR rounds used multiplex TRBV1-TRBV30 forward primers with a Cbeta reverse primer, each for approximately 11 cycles. Sample barcodes and Illumina adapters were added in a final 25-cycle PCR using Deep VentR polymerase. Before sequencing, amplicons between 200 and 500 bp were purified from gel using a QIAquick gel extraction kit. An Illumina HiSeq 2500 was used to sequence the TCRbeta amplicons, generating 250-bp paired-end reads. The published analysis was carried out like this. Reads were quality-trimmed with Trimmomatic v0.33, and paired reads were merged with FLASH v1.2.11 to recover full CDR3 sequences. MiGEC v1.2.1b assigned V, D and J germline segments to the rearranged TCRbeta sequences. Clonotype statistics and Shannon-Wiener diversity indices were calculated with VDJtools v1.0.0. Except for diversity analysis, only each sample's 250 most abundant clonotypes were used in subsequent analyses to reduce sampling bias. In TCRdb, the public reads were trimmed at Q25 with fastp and aligned with MiXCR, with productive beta chains retained. Each entry is one CDR3 protein sequence, shown with its most common DNA and genes. The V and J calls shown here were made by TCRdb, not taken from the authors' results. The sample table lists 150,000 to 200,000 distinct CDR3 sequences, 50% to 75% of them with a count of one. The leading ten clones occupy roughly 76% of the sample.

TRIzol reagent was used to extract blood RNA from unsorted whole blood, while the DNeasy Blood & Tissue kit provided the germline DNA. Patients had chronic HBV infection and were treatment-naive at sampling. Around 3.6 milliliters of peripheral blood were collected into K2EDTA tubes before surgery. The rearranged segments are TRBV29-1 and TRBJ2-1; TRBD2 agrees with 8 junctional bases. The receptor was derived from a man between 40 and 49 years old with primary liver carcinoma and hepatitis B virus infection. The source material was peripheral blood. The CDR3 protein: CSQTAGDSNEQFF. The base sequence is TGCAGCCAAACAGCGGGAGACTCCAATGAGCAGTTCTTC.